The clone carrying this TCR beta chain turned up a few times. The antigen remains unidentified. Disease lasting under 3 months, a NOSPECS grade of at least 4, and a Clinical Activity Score of at least 3 were features of the ophthalmopathy patients. RNA transcripts served as the template for amplifying TCR beta CDR3 regions. The HTBI primer set drove a first-round RT-PCR of the TCR CDR3. A single record per CDR3 protein comes from TCRdb applying MiXCR to the multiplex PCR reads. The data contain roughly 560,000 distinct CDR3 sequences, under 15% of them seen just once; the ten biggest clones take up around 4.5%. The record originates from a study of T cells in Graves' hyperthyroidism and ophthalmopathy. In the study overall: The blood sample was taken at first diagnosis, before treatment began.

Study findings and constraints: The blood repertoire included most of the expanded thyroid clonotypes above 0.001.

Sequenced material: blood. The source is a woman between 40 and 55 years old with Graves' ophthalmopathy.

The CDR3 sequence: CASSQRGGLTEAFF. Here the CDR3 DNA reads TGTGCCAGCAGCCAAAGGGGGGGCCTCACTGAAGCTTTCTTT. The rearrangement joins TRBV7-2 to TRBJ1-1; D possibly corresponds to TRBD1 (6 bases). The V gene's germline CDR1 is SGHTA and CDR2 FQGNSA. V lost 5 bases, J lost 4 bases, and 14 bases lay in between. CDR3 length: 14 amino acids. Drawing the rest from reference TRBV7-2 and TRBJ1-1, the complete variable domain is GAGVSQSPSNKVTEKGKDVELRCDPISGHTALYWYRQSLGQGLEFLIYFQGNSAPDKSGLPSDRFSAERTGGSVSTLTIQRTQQEDSAVYLCASSQRGGLTEAFFGQGTRLTVV.